This T cell receptor (beta chain) was sequenced during a study of blood T cell repertoires in COVID-19. About the study: There were acute and convalescent COVID-19 samples, and they came from the United States, Italy and Spain.

Per the study methods: Estimation of nucleated cell counts relied on the amplification of reference gene primers. Measured with immunoSEQ multiplex PCR; TCRdb has only the in-frame clones, and not every one. Clonal size and the V and J genes are those of that table, whereas D and trimming came from the DNA. This table has 200,000 to 250,000 clones, 80% to 90% appearing once. This CDR3 contains 16 residues. V was shortened by 9 bases and J by 2 bases, with 21 bases between the two germline ends. CDR1 is SGDLS and CDR2 is YYNGEE in the germline V gene. The source is a man aged 25-40 years with COVID-19, enrolled during active disease. The source material was peripheral blood. The chain employs TRBV9 and TRBJ1-5; D possibly corresponds to TRBD1 (6 bases). The CDR3, as DNA: TGTGCCACCGTTAAGGGGGGGCGGAGGGGCAATCAGCCCCAGCATTTT. The encoded protein is CATVKGGRRGNQPQHF.